These 17 T cell receptor beta chains were sequenced from one sample in a study of Tregs in tolerant kidney transplant recipients (dated by TCRdb to between 2018 and 2020). Receptor libraries were prepared by the immunoSEQ multiplex PCR assay. TCRdb took this table from immuneACCESS and kept in-frame rearrangements with V and J called. Such tables lack part of the clones; where checked against another copy, unresolved V genes explain under half of the gap, and the rest is unexplained. The table for this sample lists 60,000 to 70,000 clones; roughly 92% of them were counted only once. The ten largest clones take up approximately 10% of the sample. This specimen's time point label, interpreted: blood sample drawn before combined kidney and bone marrow transplant. The source material was CD8+ T cells from blood, sampled before the transplant. The receptors were gathered from a human donor who received a combined kidney and bone marrow transplant.

The rearrangement links TRBV15 to TRBJ2-7; TRBD2 is a possible D gene (5 bases). Looked up from germline, CDR1 is LNHNV and CDR2 is YYDKDF (reference sequence). The CDR3 is 14 amino acids. With 1 base removed from V and 1 base from J, the gap between germline ends came to 8 bases. CDR3 coding DNA: TGTGCCACCAGCAGAGGTACGGGGTCCTACGAGCAGTACTTC. Translating gives CATSRGTGSYEQYF.

By share of the sample, this clone is medium-sized. The chain couples TRBV6-4 to TRBJ2-2, with 10 bases identical to TRBD1. Germline V lookup: CDR1 MRHNA, CDR2 SNTAGT. The CDR3 has 15 residues. Losses at the gene ends were 2 bases for V and 3 bases for J; bases not matched to a gene: 0. CDR3 sequence: CASSDGTGDTGELFF. Written as DNA, the CDR3 is TGTGCCAGCAGTGACGGGACAGGGGACACCGGGGAGCTGTTTTTT.

This chain connects TRBV7-8 to TRBJ2-3; 7 bases are shared with TRBD1. Per germline, CDR1 SGHVS and CDR2 FQNEAQ. The CDR3 sequence is 16 residues long. V shed 1 base and J 2 bases; nucleotides not matched to a gene: 6. CDR3 loop: CASSLEGAFNTDTQYF. CDR3 coding DNA: TGTGCCAGCAGCTTAGAGGGGGCTTTTAACACAGATACGCAGTATTTT.

The chain couples TRBV27 to TRBJ1-5; tentatively, D is TRBD1 (5 bases). CDR3 length: 15 amino acids. Trimming shortened V by 4 bases and J by 2 bases, and 12 bases separated the two germline ends. From germline, CDR1 is MNHEY and CDR2 SMNVEV (reference sequence). CDR3: CASSSGTSGNQPQHF. The CDR3 bases are TGTGCCAGCAGTTCCGGGACTTCTGGCAATCAGCCCCAGCATTTT.

The chain employs TRBV6-1 and TRBJ2-2; perhaps TRBD1 as D (6 bases). Germline V gene lookup returns CDR1 MNHNS and CDR2 SASEGT. The CDR3 consists of 14 residues. Trimming left V 7 bases short and J 6 bases short, with 15 bases between. The CDR3 sequence is CASTQYRVAGELFF. CDR3 coding DNA: TGTGCCAGCACACAATACAGGGTGGCCGGGGAGCTGTTTTTT.

V gene TRBV7-6 combines with J gene TRBJ2-1; the match to TRBD2 covers 10 bases. This CDR3 contains 12 residues. Germline CDR1 reads SGHVS; CDR2 reads FNYEAQ. J lost 15 bases, V lost 2 bases, and 4 bases had no gene match. As DNA, the CDR3 is TGTGCCAGCAGCTTAACCGGGACTAGCGCGTTCTTC. It encodes CASSLTGTSAFF. Looking up the rest from reference TRBV7-6 and TRBJ2-1 gives the full variable domain: GAGVSQSPRYKVTKRGQDVALRCDPISGHVSLYWYRQALGQGPEFLTYFNYEAQQDKSGLPNDRFSAERPEGSISTLTIQRTEQRDSAMYRCASSLTGTSAFFGPGTRLTVL.

The chain carries TRBV9 and TRBJ1-3; D is possibly TRBD1 (5 bases). V gave up 4 bases and J gave up 1 base, with 27 bases separating them. Germline assignment: CDR1 SGDLS and CDR2 YYNGEE. CDR3 length: 20 amino acids. The CDR3 sequence is CASSSPRWNKGIPSGNTIYF. Here the CDR3 DNA reads TGTGCCAGCAGCTCCCCGAGATGGAACAAGGGGATACCTTCTGGAAACACCATATATTTT.

This chain links TRBV15 with TRBJ1-1, with D hard to call. Germline V gene sequence: CDR1 LNHNV, CDR2 YYDKDF (reference sequence). CDR3 length: 14 residues. The ends were cut back, 0 bases at V and 5 bases at J, with 10 bases in the middle. CDR3 DNA sequence: TGTGCCACCAGCAGAGACCGAGGTGGGACTGAAGCTTTCTTT. Translation gives CATSRDRGGTEAFF.

V gene TRBV28 combines with J gene TRBJ1-1, with 11 bases matching TRBD1. V shed 0 bases and J 1 base; nucleotides not matched to a gene: 10. The CDR3 runs 19 residues. Germline assignment: CDR1 MDHEN and CDR2 SYDVKM. The CDR3 spells CASSLWGTGGPHENTEAFF. The CDR3 DNA follows: TGTGCCAGCAGTTTATGGGGGACAGGGGGTCCCCATGAGAACACTGAAGCTTTCTTT.

A note on this clone: In the same sample, other DNA sequences code for this CDR3. The chain combines TRBV9 with TRBJ1-6; D call uncertain. With 0 bases removed from V and 0 bases from J, the gap between germline ends came to 7 bases. The CDR3 is 16 residues long. Germline-derived CDR1 and CDR2 are SGDLS and YYNGEE. CDR3 coding DNA: TGTGCCAGCAGCGTAGAACAGAGCTCCTATAATTCACCCCTCCACTTT. Its translation: CASSVEQSSYNSPLHF.

In DNA, the CDR3 is TGTGCCAGCAGCAGTAGCAGCGGGGGGGCGATGGATGAGCAGTTCTTC. Its protein product is CASSSSSGGAMDEQFF. The V and J genes are TRBV9 and TRBJ2-1; 10 nucleotides align to TRBD2. Unmatched junction bases numbered 12, after V lost 4 bases and J lost 8 bases. Germline V gene lookup returns CDR1 SGDLS and CDR2 YYNGEE. This CDR3 is 16 amino acids long.

This rearrangement joins TRBV2 to TRBJ2-1; 11 nucleotides agree with TRBD2. Unmatched junction bases numbered 4, after V lost 5 bases and J lost 1 base. Germline V gene sequence: CDR1 SNHLY, CDR2 FYNNEI. The CDR3 spans 16 residues. As DNA, the CDR3 is TGTGCCAGCAGTAGGCTAGCGGGAGGTTCCTACAATGAGCAGTTCTTC. It yields the protein CASSRLAGGSYNEQFF.

This sequence joins TRBV7-2 and TRBJ1-2, with 8 bases fitting TRBD1. With V trimmed by 5 bases and J by 5 bases, 10 bases remained unmatched. The CDR3 is 15 residues long. CDR1 and CDR2 (germline): SGHTA, FQGNSA. The CDR3, as DNA: TGTGCCAGCAGCACCAACAGGGGGGGTATATATGGCTACACCTTC. Translating it yields CASSTNRGGIYGYTF. The variable domain in full, with the rest retrieved from reference TRBV7-2 and TRBJ1-2, is GAGVSQSPSNKVTEKGKDVELRCDPISGHTALYWYRQSLGQGLEFLIYFQGNSAPDKSGLPSDRFSAERTGGSVSTLTIQRTQQEDSAVYLCASSTNRGGIYGYTFGSGTRLTVV.

This chain connects TRBV5-1 to TRBJ2-7; D call uncertain. Germline V gene sequence: CDR1 SGHRS, CDR2 YFSETQ. V shed 7 bases and J shed 1 base, with 12 bases lying between them. CDR3 length: 13 residues. CDR3 loop: CASAENLSYEQYF. The DNA for the CDR3 is TGCGCCAGCGCGGAAAACCTATCCTACGAGCAGTACTTC.

This chain joins TRBV28 and TRBJ1-1, with a weak D call TRBD1 (5 bases). Germline lookup yields CDR1 MDHEN and CDR2 SYDVKM. The CDR3 is made up of 15 amino acids. Deletions cut 4 bases from V and 6 bases from J, with 18 bases between. The DNA of the CDR3 is TGTGCCAGCAGTTCTTTAAGAGGGAGGGGCGCTGAAGCTTTCTTT. This translates into CASSSLRGRGAEAFF.

The V call is TRBV27, the J call TRBJ2-5; weak D call: TRBD1 (5 bases). The CDR3 spans 15 residues. Trimming left V 4 bases short and J 1 base short, with 13 bases between. Germline V CDR1 and CDR2: MNHEY, SMNVEV (reference sequence). This CDR3 is CASSSLQVPQETQYF. Here the CDR3 DNA reads TGTGCCAGCAGTTCTCTACAGGTACCCCAAGAGACCCAGTACTTC.

This clone has only a few counts. V gene TRBV7-9 combines with J gene TRBJ1-4; 8 bases agree with TRBD1. V dropped 0 bases and J dropped 8; count of bases not matched to a gene: 5. Germline CDR1 reads SEHNR; CDR2 reads FQNEAQ (reference sequence). The CDR3 has 15 amino acids. The CDR3 spells CASSLASGQDEKLFF. CDR3 nucleotide sequence: TGTGCCAGCAGCTTAGCTTCGGGACAGGACGAAAAACTGTTTTTT. Combining the CDR3 with reference TRBV7-9 and TRBJ1-4 gives the whole variable domain DTGVSQNPRHKITKRGQNVTFRCDPISEHNRLYWYRQTLGQGPEFLTYFQNEAQLEKSRLLSDRFSAERPKGSFSTLEIQRTEQGDSAMYLCASSLASGQDEKLFFGSGTQLSVL.